Listed here are 8 T cell receptor beta chains from one sample, sequenced in a study of control samples from healthy donors and cancer patients. Method: immunoSEQ multiplex PCR; TCRdb's copy keeps in-frame clones and lacks some. This sample has roughly 120,000 clones, with 85% to 90% found just once. The sequencing input was blood. The receptors were gathered from a woman aged 65 to 85 in good health.

The J gene is TRBJ1-3, the V gene TRBV5-5; D might be TRBD1 (6 bases). Germline V gene lookup returns CDR1 SGHKS and CDR2 YYEKEE (reference sequence). The CDR3 is 14 amino acids. V lost 2 bases to trimming and J lost 2 bases, with 8 bases between them. CDR3 in amino acids: CASSFAGAGNTIYF. The CDR3 coding sequence is TGTGCCAGCAGCTTTGCAGGGGCTGGAAACACCATATATTTT.

The V and J genes are TRBV5-1 and TRBJ1-2; the match to TRBD1 covers 10 bases. This CDR3 spans 15 amino acids. The germline CDR1 and CDR2 sequences are SGHRS and YFSETQ. Germline trimming cut 4 bases from V and 3 bases from J; bases unmatched to any gene: 6. The CDR3 spells CASSPDRGGDYGYTF. As DNA, the CDR3 is TGCGCCAGCAGCCCGGACAGGGGGGGTGACTATGGCTACACCTTC.

The chain links TRBV7-3 to TRBJ1-1; possible D gene TRBD1, 6 bases. Germline values: CDR1 SGHTA, CDR2 FQGTGA. The CDR3 is 13 residues long. V gave up 1 base and J gave up 6 bases, with 9 bases separating them. The CDR3 is CASSLKAGAEAFF. The DNA for the CDR3 is TGTGCCAGCAGCTTAAAGGCAGGGGCTGAAGCTTTCTTT.

V gene TRBV6-6 combines with J gene TRBJ2-1, with 7 bases that match TRBD1. Germline V lookup: CDR1 MNHNY, CDR2 SVGAGI (reference sequence). The CDR3 has 15 amino acids. V was pared by 5 bases and J by 4 bases, with 8 bases of the junction left unmatched. CDR3 sequence reads: CASSNRGFFYNEQFF. The CDR3 DNA reads TGTGCCAGCAGTAACAGGGGATTTTTTTACAATGAGCAGTTCTTC.

The V and J genes are TRBV19 and TRBJ2-5; perhaps TRBD1 as D (6 bases). Trimming cost V 6 bases and J 0 bases, with 11 bases left between them. Looked up from germline, CDR1 is LNHDA and CDR2 is SQIVND (reference sequence). The CDR3 has 14 amino acids. This chain's CDR3 is CASRIQGNQETQYF. The CDR3 nucleotides read TGTGCCAGTAGAATACAGGGAAACCAAGAGACCCAGTACTTC.

The chain uses TRBV7-2 and TRBJ2-7; TRBD1 matches at 7 bases. V lost 0 bases and J lost 5; bases outside the gene matches: 7. Per the germline V gene, CDR1 is SGHTA and CDR2 is FQGNSA. This CDR3 has 15 amino acids. The CDR3 loop reads CASSLAGGRTHEQYF. DNA of the CDR3: TGTGCCAGCAGCTTAGCAGGGGGCAGGACGCACGAGCAGTACTTC.

The chain employs TRBV4-3 and TRBJ2-7; D gene ambiguous. V was pared by 0 bases and J by 1 base, with 4 bases between. CDR1 is LGHNA, CDR2 YSLEER, per germline. This CDR3 comprises 13 residues. The CDR3, as DNA: TGCGCCAGCAGCCAAGACAGATCCTACGAGCAGTACTTC. Encoded protein: CASSQDRSYEQYF.

The chain uses TRBV15 and TRBJ1-2, with D uncertain. Looked up from germline, CDR1 is LNHNV and CDR2 is YYDKDF (reference sequence). This CDR3 comprises 13 residues. Trimming removed 0 bases from V and 6 bases from J, with 8 bases in between. The CDR3 DNA is TGTGCCACCAGCAGAGATTTCCAAGATGGCTACACCTTC. Its translation is CATSRDFQDGYTF.